A single sample is the source of the 27 T cell receptor beta chains below, sequenced in a study of T cell repertoires in cytomegalovirus infection. No cognate antigen is known for these TCRs. Each CDR3 protein is one row after TCRdb ran MiXCR on the reads. The sample has roughly 990,000 distinct CDR3 sequences, around 32% seen once. The input for sequencing was cultured CD8+ T cells from PBMCs, taken from culture after CMV antigen stimulation. These receptors all stem from a human donor in good health (CMV status not recorded). Some clones in this sample may be carry-over from other donors' samples.

This clonotype came up a few times. The rearrangement joins TRBV12-5 to TRBJ2-2; D is undetermined. CDR3 size: 12 residues. With 3 bases removed from V and 7 bases from J, the gap between germline ends came to 6 bases. Germline V gives CDR1 LGHNT, CDR2 FRNRAP. This CDR3 reads CASGFTGGELFF. Written as DNA, the CDR3 is TGTGCTAGTGGTTTTACCGGCGGGGAGCTGTTTTTT. Supplemented by reference TRBV12-5 and TRBJ2-2, the full variable domain reads DARVTQTPRHKVTEMGQEVTMRCQPILGHNTVFWYRQTMMQGLELLAYFRNRAPLDDSGMPKDRFSAEMPDATLATLKIQPSEPRDSAVYFCASGFTGGELFFGEGSRLTVL.

This rearrangement joins TRBV2 to TRBJ2-7; 12 bases are a match to TRBD2. CDR1 is SNHLY, CDR2 FYNNEI, per germline. CDR3 size: 15 residues. V dropped 6 bases and J dropped 4; count of bases not matched to a gene: 7. CDR3 sequence: CASSPGLAGRYEQYV. Here the CDR3 DNA reads TGTGCCAGCAGCCCCGGACTAGCGGGGAGGTACGAGCAGTACGTC.

The rearrangement uses TRBV6-4 and TRBJ1-1; 11 positions agree with TRBD1. This CDR3 is built from 15 residues. V lost 3 bases, J lost 5 bases, and 5 bases stayed unmatched. Germline V gene sequence: CDR1 MRHNA, CDR2 SNTAGT. Here the CDR3 reads CASSDTGQGATEAFF. In DNA, the CDR3 is TGTGCCAGCAGTGATACAGGACAGGGGGCTACTGAAGCTTTCTTT.

Only a few counts were recorded for this clonotype. V is TRBV4-1 and J is TRBJ1-1, with D possibly being TRBD1 (6 bases). CDR1 is MGHRA and CDR2 is YSYEKL in the germline V gene. The CDR3 extends over 16 amino acids. Deletions cut 0 bases from V and 1 base from J, with 12 bases between. The CDR3 loop is CASSQDVDRTNTEAFF. The DNA for the CDR3 is TGCGCCAGCAGCCAAGATGTGGACAGAACGAACACTGAAGCTTTCTTT.

The chain uses TRBV7-6 and TRBJ1-2; D uncertain. CDR3 length: 12 residues. V gave up 4 bases and J gave up 4 bases, with 7 bases separating them. Germline V gene sequence: CDR1 SGHVS, CDR2 FNYEAQ. The CDR3 reads CASSSKGYGYTF. CDR3 sequence (DNA): TGTGCCAGCAGCTCAAAGGGCTATGGCTACACCTTC.

The sample holds a few counts of this clonotype. This chain connects TRBV7-9 to TRBJ1-1; unclear D gene. Germline CDR1 is SEHNR and CDR2 is FQNEAQ (reference sequence). The CDR3 totals 13 residues. V was clipped by 4 bases and J by 1 base, with 7 bases between them. The CDR3 is CASSSQENTEAFF. CDR3 sequence (DNA): TGTGCCAGCAGCTCTCAGGAGAACACTGAAGCTTTCTTT.

This clonotype came up many times. CDR3 residues: CASSPRETYEQYF. For the CDR3, the DNA is TGTGCCAGCAGCCCCCGGGAGACCTACGAGCAGTACTTC. The V call is TRBV7-9, the J call TRBJ2-7; TRBD2 might be the D (6 bases). Germline-derived CDR1 and CDR2 are SEHNR and FQNEAQ (reference sequence). V lost 5 bases to trimming and J lost 2 bases, with 10 bases between them. This CDR3 region has 13 residues.

This clonotype was detected once. The chain employs TRBV3-1 and TRBJ2-7; 10 positions match TRBD1. The germline V gene has CDR1 LGHDT and CDR2 YNNKEL (reference sequence). The CDR3 loop spans 13 amino acids. The V and J ends lost 4 bases and 6 bases, in that order; junction bases with no gene match: 3. The DNA for the CDR3 is TGTGCCAGCAGCCCCGGGACAGGGGCCGAGCAGTACGTC. Translated: CASSPGTGAEQYV.

J is TRBJ2-2 and V is TRBV28; 7 bases match TRBD1. V was clipped by 6 bases and J by 4 bases; unmatched bases: 11. Germline CDR1 reads MDHEN; CDR2 reads SYDVKM. The length of the CDR3 is 16 residues. The CDR3 reads CASSLTGVLSTGELFF. The CDR3 coding sequence is TGTGCCAGCAGCCTAACAGGGGTATTATCCACCGGGGAGCTGTTTTTT.

This sequence joins TRBV6-2 or TRBV6-3 and TRBJ2-7; unclear D gene. V lost 5 bases to trimming and J lost 6 bases, with 11 bases between them. The CDR3 covers 12 residues. CDR1 is MNHEY and CDR2 is SVGEGT in the germline V gene. The CDR3 is CASSRLIGEQYV. The DNA of the CDR3 is TGTGCCAGCAGTCGCCTAATAGGCGAGCAGTACGTC.

At least ten counts were recorded for this clonotype. V and J are TRBV7-9 and TRBJ1-1; D call uncertain. V was trimmed by 1 base and J by 1 base, leaving 4 bases between them. The CDR3 has 13 residues. Germline V gives CDR1 SEHNR, CDR2 FQNEAQ (reference sequence). The CDR3 is CASSLEPNTEAFF. CDR3 bases: TGTGCCAGCAGCTTAGAACCGAACACTGAAGCTTTCTTT.

This clonotype was counted between two and nine times. The J gene is TRBJ2-3, the V gene TRBV27; D may be TRBD2 (6 bases). Germline V gene data show CDR1 as MNHEY and CDR2 as SMNVEV (reference sequence). V was clipped by 2 bases and J by 6 bases, with 18 bases between them. The CDR3 has 16 amino acids. CDR3 region: CASSLRVTAAGDTQYF. CDR3 nucleotides: TGTGCCAGCAGTTTACGGGTTACGGCGGCGGGGGATACGCAGTATTTT.

This clonotype was counted at least ten times. The chain uses TRBV12-3 or TRBV12-4 and TRBJ2-2; 8 bases match TRBD2. The CDR3 is made up of 18 amino acids. V lost 1 base, J lost 5 bases, and 12 bases stayed unmatched. CDR3 bases: TGTGCCAGCAGTTTAGATTCACGGGGGGGAGAAGGTACCGGGGAGCTGTTTTTT. It translates to CASSLDSRGGEGTGELFF.

The CDR3 sequence: CASKAGGTEAFF. The DNA of the CDR3 is TGCGCCAGCAAGGCAGGGGGCACTGAAGCTTTCTTT. The chain uses TRBV4-1 and TRBJ1-1, with 7 positions matching TRBD1. The V gene end was trimmed by 7 bases and the J gene end by 4 bases; junction bases not matched to a gene: 3. Germline V gene data show CDR1 as MGHRA and CDR2 as YSYEKL. The CDR3 length is 12 residues.

This clonotype occurred a few times. The CDR3 loop is CASSSSGYRAEQYF. The CDR3 DNA follows: TGTGCCAGCAGCTCGTCAGGGTATCGAGCCGAGCAGTACTTC. The chain carries TRBV7-6 and TRBJ2-7, with D tentatively TRBD1 (5 bases). Germline V CDR1 and CDR2: SGHVS, FNYEAQ. V was shortened by 4 bases and J by 6 bases, with 16 bases between the two germline ends. This CDR3 comprises 14 residues.

The chain employs TRBV6-1 and TRBJ2-1; D is uncertain. This CDR3 has 13 residues. Per germline, CDR1 MNHNS and CDR2 SASEGT. CDR3 sequence: CALRGRMYNEQFF. Here the CDR3 DNA reads TGTGCTCTCCGTGGGCGGATGTACAATGAGCAGTTCTTC.

This clonotype was counted a few times. The V call is TRBV7-3, the J call TRBJ2-6, with a weak D call TRBD1 (8 bases). The length of the CDR3 is 15 residues. Trimming removed 5 bases at V and 6 bases at J, with 14 bases between. The germline V gene has CDR1 SGHTA and CDR2 FQGTGA. The CDR3 is CASSQTGGVANVLTF. Here the CDR3 DNA reads TGTGCCAGCAGCCAAACAGGGGGGGTGGCCAACGTCCTGACTTTC.

This rearrangement joins TRBV28 to TRBJ1-5, with D perhaps matching TRBD1 (6 bases). This CDR3 spans 14 amino acids. Looked up from germline, CDR1 is MDHEN and CDR2 is SYDVKM. Trimming stripped 7 bases from V and 3 bases from J, with 13 bases between. The CDR3 bases are TGTGCCAGCAAGACAGGTATCCCCAATCAGCCCCAGCATTTT. Translating gives CASKTGIPNQPQHF.

This clonotype has only a few counts. This chain links TRBV7-6 with TRBJ1-1; tentatively, D is TRBD1 (6 bases). The CDR3 has 16 amino acids. Germline assignment: CDR1 SGHVS and CDR2 FNYEAQ. Trimming took off 5 bases at V and 3 bases at J, with 19 bases between the two ends. CDR3 in amino acids: CASSLTVQGIYTEAFF. The CDR3 DNA reads as TGTGCCAGCAGCCTAACCGTACAGGGTATTTACACTGAAGCTTTCTTT.

This clonotype was seen a handful of times. The chain is built from TRBV27 and TRBJ1-2; D is unclear. V was trimmed by 8 bases and J by 7 bases, leaving 17 bases between them. Germline values: CDR1 MNHEY, CDR2 SMNVEV (reference sequence). The CDR3 runs to 13 residues. CDR3 protein: CASAWGPSIGYTF. The CDR3 DNA is TGTGCCAGCGCCTGGGGTCCCTCTATTGGCTACACCTTC.

The chain has TRBV7-6 and TRBJ2-5, with 7 bases lining up with TRBD2. CDR1 and CDR2 (germline): SGHVS, FNYEAQ. The CDR3 covers 17 residues. After removal of 3 bases from V and 4 bases from J, the junction contained 14 bases not matched to a gene. The CDR3 loop reads CASSFWEGWMRRETQYF. The CDR3 DNA sequence: TGTGCCAGCAGCTTTTGGGAGGGCTGGATGAGGCGAGAGACCCAGTACTTC.

This clonotype came up a few times. This chain links TRBV7-6 with TRBJ1-1; 8 bases line up with TRBD1. CDR1 SGHVS and CDR2 FNYEAQ come from the germline V gene. V dropped 5 bases and J dropped 10; count of bases not matched to a gene: 12. The CDR3 is 14 amino acids. CDR3: CASSLPQGARRAFF. CDR3 sequence (DNA): TGTGCCAGCAGCCTCCCTCAGGGGGCCAGGAGAGCTTTCTTT.

The rearrangement links TRBV10-3 to TRBJ2-5; D possibly uses TRBD1 or TRBD2 (5 bases each). Germline CDR1 is ENHRY and CDR2 is SYGVKD. V was pared by 6 bases and J by 1 base, with 12 bases between. This CDR3 has 14 amino acids. The CDR3 nucleotides are TGTGCCATCAGCGCTCCGGGACGCCAAGAGACCCAGTACTTC. Its protein is CAISAPGRQETQYF.

The CDR3 is CASLHSNQPQHF. The CDR3 bases are TGTGCCAGCCTCCATAGCAATCAGCCCCAGCATTTT. V gene TRBV28 combines with J gene TRBJ1-5; D is uncertain. The CDR3 contains 12 residues. With 8 bases removed from V and 0 bases from J, the gap between germline ends came to 5 bases. CDR1 MDHEN and CDR2 SYDVKM come from the germline V gene.

This clonotype appeared a few times. The chain uses TRBV4-1 and TRBJ1-2; D is undetermined. V was shortened by 0 bases and J by 7 bases, with 6 bases between the two germline ends. Germline-derived CDR1 and CDR2 are MGHRA and YSYEKL. The CDR3 loop spans 12 amino acids. CDR3: CASSQDLGGYTF. In DNA form, the CDR3 reads TGCGCCAGCAGCCAAGATCTAGGTGGCTACACCTTC.

Note on this clonotype: This could be a read error, since a much larger clone is one nucleotide away. The chain carries TRBV7-6 and TRBJ2-2; D is possibly TRBD2 (5 bases). Trimming left V 7 bases short and J 7 bases short, with 13 bases between. Germline V lookup: CDR1 SGHVS, CDR2 FNYEAQ. This CDR3 is built from 13 residues. DNA for the CDR3: TGTGCCAGCACCCCCGGGGTCATCGGGGAGCTGTTTTTT. Translated: CASTPGVIGELFF.

V is TRBV23-1 and J is TRBJ2-1; no reliable D call. TRBV23-1 is flagged as an ORF with uncertain function. The V end was cut by 9 bases, the J end by 8 bases, with 5 bases between. The CDR3 is 9 amino acids. The CDR3 coding sequence is TGCGCCAGTATTTATGAGCAGTTCTTC. Residues: CASIYEQFF.